What follows are 5 T cell receptor beta chains derived from one specimen sequenced in a study of OX40 agonist ivuxolimab in advanced cancers. Libraries were built with the immunoSEQ multiplex PCR assay. TCRdb carries this immuneACCESS record with in-frame sequences only. Its versions omit some clonotypes, under half of them owing to an unresolved V gene in the studies checked, with the rest unexplained. In all, the sample holds around 67,000 clones, and 80% of those were seen once. Approximately 1.2% of the sample comes from the top ten. Specimen: CD4+ or CD8+ T cells sorted from blood, collected in a trial of the OX40 agonist ivuxolimab. Receptor source: an adult with an advanced solid tumor such as melanoma, head and neck, liver or kidney cancer.

J is TRBJ2-7 and V is TRBV5-6, with D possibly TRBD1 on 6 matching bases. With 0 bases removed from V and 11 bases from J, the gap between germline ends came to 12 bases. Germline CDR1 and CDR2: SGHDT and YYEEEE. This CDR3 contains 12 residues. The CDR3 spells CASSLAAGGKYF. DNA for the CDR3: TGTGCCAGCAGCTTGGCGGCTGGGGGCAAGTACTTC.

This chain uses TRBV7-9 with TRBJ2-7; D ambiguous. V lost 2 bases, J lost 1 base, and 9 bases lay in between. The CDR3 is made up of 14 amino acids. Germline CDR1 is SEHNR and CDR2 is FQNEAQ (reference sequence). The CDR3 sequence: CASSLNSLSYEQYF. CDR3 DNA: TGTGCCAGCAGCTTAAACAGCCTATCCTACGAGCAGTACTTC.

The chain has TRBV6-6 and TRBJ2-7, with 13 bases matching TRBD2. Germline loops: CDR1 MNHNY, CDR2 SVGAGI (reference sequence). The CDR3 has 16 residues. With 5 bases clipped from V and 5 bases from J, the junction kept 9 bases outside the gene matches. The CDR3 sequence: CASSTGGLAGVDEQYF. CDR3 nucleotide sequence: TGTGCCAGCAGTACAGGTGGACTAGCGGGGGTTGACGAGCAGTACTTC.

This clone was seen a few times. For the CDR3, the DNA is TGTGCCAGCAGCCCCTGGGGGGGGAGCACAGATACGCAGTATTTT. This gives the protein CASSPWGGSTDTQYF. The chain is built from TRBV11-3 and TRBJ2-3; 7 bases line up with TRBD2. The CDR3 has 15 residues. Trimming cost V 5 bases and J 0 bases; bases outside gene matches: 5. CDR1 and CDR2 (germline): SGHNT, YENEEA.

This chain links TRBV4-3 with TRBJ2-1; weak D call: TRBD2 (5 bases). Germline V gene data show CDR1 as LGHNA and CDR2 as YSLEER. This CDR3 contains 14 residues. V shed 0 bases and J shed 8 bases, with 11 bases lying between them. CDR3: CASSQDRLADEQFF. The CDR3 nucleotides read TGCGCCAGCAGCCAAGATAGGCTAGCTGATGAGCAGTTCTTC.